The clone carrying this T cell receptor beta chain was counted once. Sequence at one end of the junction differs from germline and may be a read error. The primer mix had 60 Vbeta and 13 Jbeta primers. Profiled with immunoSEQ multiplex PCR; TCRdb holds only in-frame clones, not every one. There are some 190,000 clones in the sample; approximately 80% occur only once, and 13% to 15% lies in the top ten. The data derive from a study of cytomegalovirus exposure and HLA in healthy donors. The CDR3 spans 9 residues. Germline-derived CDR1 and CDR2 are SQVTM and ANQGSEA. The sequenced material came from PBMCs. The chain has TRBV29-1 and TRBJ1-1; TRBD1 matches 10 bases. The clonotype originates from a woman aged 30 to 39 in good health and CMV-seropositive. The CDR3 protein is CSVGGTGAF. In DNA form, the CDR3 reads TGCAGCGTTGGTGGGACAGGGGCCTTT.